The clone carrying this T cell receptor beta chain was seen a few times. Its specificity is not known. Researchers took RNA transcripts and amplified the TCR beta CDR3 regions from them. A set of HTBI primers served as the primers for a first-round RT-PCR of the TCR CDR3. Using its own MiXCR run on the multiplex PCR reads, TCRdb lists one record per CDR3 protein. The sample yields 300,000 to 450,000 distinct CDR3 sequences, approximately 18% seen once. This sample is drawn from a study of T cells in Graves' hyperthyroidism and ophthalmopathy. Whole-study results and caveats: Through a model of 13 V-J features, ophthalmopathy was separated from stable hyperthyroidism. Clonotypes that were expanded in thyroid above 0.001 mostly appeared in blood too.

Sample: blood. The TCR originated in a woman younger than 45 with Graves' hyperthyroidism that later progressed to Graves' ophthalmopathy.

CDR3 amino acids: CAISEVGDEQFF. For the CDR3, the DNA is TGTGCCATCAGTGAAGTAGGGGACGAGCAGTTCTTC. This chain joins TRBV10-3 and TRBJ2-1; perhaps D is TRBD1 or TRBD2 (5 bases each). Trimming pared 3 bases from V and 10 bases from J, leaving 10 bases between. CDR1 and CDR2 (germline): ENHRY, SYGVKD. There are 12 residues in the CDR3.